Below are 7 T cell receptor beta chains sequenced from a single sample in a study of cytomegalovirus exposure and HLA in healthy donors. The PCR used 60 Vbeta and 13 Jbeta primers. Measured with immunoSEQ multiplex PCR; TCRdb has only the in-frame clones, and not every one. The sample has fewer than 45,000 clones, 70% to 80% seen once. The sequencing sample was made of PBMCs. These receptors were obtained from a woman in her twenties or thirties in good health and CMV-seropositive.

This clone was seen only a few times. The rearrangement uses TRBV6-1 and TRBJ2-5; 8 nucleotides match TRBD1. The V and J ends lost 5 bases and 2 bases, in that order; junction bases with no gene match: 7. The CDR3 length is 15 residues. Germline CDR1 and CDR2: MNHNS and SASEGT. CDR3 sequence (DNA): TGTGCCAGCAGTCGGACAGGGAATGGGCAAGAGACCCAGTACTTC. Its translation: CASSRTGNGQETQYF.

This chain connects TRBV7-2 to TRBJ2-7; D perhaps matches TRBD1 (6 bases). The CDR3 sequence is 14 residues long. Trimming took off 4 bases at V and 3 bases at J, with 13 bases between the two ends. The V gene's germline CDR1 is SGHTA and CDR2 FQGNSA. CDR3 bases: TGTGCCAGCAGCTATATGGACAGATTCTACGAGCAGTACTTC. It translates to CASSYMDRFYEQYF.

The DNA of the CDR3 is TGCGCCAGCAGCTTGGAGGGCGAGGCGGGGAAAGCTTTCTTT. Residues: CASSLEGEAGKAFF. The gene calls are TRBV5-1 and TRBJ1-1; D not resolved. The CDR3 runs to 14 residues. CDR1 and CDR2 from the germline V gene are SGHRS and YFSETQ. The V end lost 0 bases, the J end lost 9 bases, and 15 bases lay between the germline ends.

This rearrangement joins TRBV28 to TRBJ1-2, with a possible D match to TRBD1 (6 bases). V lost 4 bases and J 3 bases, leaving 12 bases between the germline ends. The CDR3 loop spans 14 amino acids. Germline V gene sequence: CDR1 MDHEN, CDR2 SYDVKM. DNA for the CDR3: TGTGCCAGCAGTTCTGGGGGCTCCGACTATGGCTACACCTTC. Residues: CASSSGGSDYGYTF.

The V and J genes are TRBV6-5 and TRBJ2-3, with 7 bases matching TRBD1. V shed 7 bases, J shed 2 bases, and the junction held 6 bases outside the gene matches. The CDR3 has 14 residues. Germline V gene sequence: CDR1 MNHEY, CDR2 SVGAGI. The CDR3 protein is CASKKTGSTDTQYF. The CDR3 DNA reads as TGTGCCAGCAAAAAGACAGGGTCCACAGATACGCAGTATTTT.

The rearrangement joins TRBV4-1 to TRBJ1-2; 9 bases are shared with TRBD1. The CDR3 sequence is 17 residues long. Germline assignment: CDR1 MGHRA and CDR2 YSYEKL. V dropped 0 bases and J dropped 4; count of bases not matched to a gene: 9. DNA for the CDR3: TGCGCCAGCAGCCAAGATCCGGAACAGGGGGCGGGCTATGGCTACACCTTC. Translating it yields CASSQDPEQGAGYGYTF.

This clone showed up just once. The V gene is TRBV4-1, the J gene TRBJ2-7; 8 bases are shared with TRBD1. The CDR3 is 18 residues long. The germline V gene has CDR1 MGHRA and CDR2 YSYEKL. With 1 base clipped from V and 3 bases from J, the junction kept 14 bases outside the gene matches. In DNA form, the CDR3 reads TGCGCCAGCAGCCAAGTATGGGACAGGACCAACCGTTTCTACGAGCAGTACTTC. This codes for CASSQVWDRTNRFYEQYF.